This T cell receptor beta chain was found in a study of blood T cell repertoires in COVID-19. V was pared by 6 bases and J by 3 bases, with 6 bases of the junction left unmatched. The length of the CDR3 is 14 residues. Looked up from germline, CDR1 is MNHEY and CDR2 is SVGAGI. TCRdb's table, derived via immunoSEQ multiplex PCR, lists solely in-frame clones and lacks some. The sample lists some 140,000 clones, 70% to 85% seen once, with roughly 3.4% in the top ten. This receptor was taken from a man between 60 and 75 years old with acute or convalescent COVID-19. V and J are TRBV6-5 and TRBJ2-3; 7 bases are shared with TRBD1. Input material: peripheral blood. CDR3 DNA: TGTGCCAGCAGCGAGGGACAGAAAACAGATACGCAGTATTTT. It specifies CASSEGQKTDTQYF.